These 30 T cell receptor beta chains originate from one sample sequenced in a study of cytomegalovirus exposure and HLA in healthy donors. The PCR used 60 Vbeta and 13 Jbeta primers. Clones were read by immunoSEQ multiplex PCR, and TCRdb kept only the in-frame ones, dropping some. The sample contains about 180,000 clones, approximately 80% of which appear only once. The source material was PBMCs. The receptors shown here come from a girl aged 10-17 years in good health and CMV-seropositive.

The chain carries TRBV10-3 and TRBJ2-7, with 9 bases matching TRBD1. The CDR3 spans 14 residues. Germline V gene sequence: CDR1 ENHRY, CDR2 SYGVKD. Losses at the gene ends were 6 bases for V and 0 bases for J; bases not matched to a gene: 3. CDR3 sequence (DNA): TGTGCCATCAGACCGGGACAGGGCTCCTACGAGCAGTACTTC. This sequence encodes CAIRPGQGSYEQYF.

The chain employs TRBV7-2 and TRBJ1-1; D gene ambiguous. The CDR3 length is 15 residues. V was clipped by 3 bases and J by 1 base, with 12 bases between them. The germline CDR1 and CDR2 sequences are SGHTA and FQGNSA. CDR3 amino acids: CASSLEGLGNTEAFF. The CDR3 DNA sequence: TGTGCCAGCAGCTTGGAGGGTCTGGGGAACACTGAAGCTTTCTTT.

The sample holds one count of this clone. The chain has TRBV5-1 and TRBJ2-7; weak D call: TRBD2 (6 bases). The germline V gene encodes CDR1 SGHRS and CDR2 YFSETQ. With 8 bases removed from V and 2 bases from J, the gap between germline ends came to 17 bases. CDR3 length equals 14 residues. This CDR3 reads CASTKGGTPYEQYF. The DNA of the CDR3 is TGCGCCAGTACTAAGGGAGGCACCCCCTACGAGCAGTACTTC.

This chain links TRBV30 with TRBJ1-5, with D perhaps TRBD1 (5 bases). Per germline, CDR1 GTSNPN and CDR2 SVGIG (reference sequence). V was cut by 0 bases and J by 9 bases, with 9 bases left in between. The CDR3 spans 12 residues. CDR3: CAWSVTGWPQHF. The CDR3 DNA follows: TGTGCCTGGAGTGTTACAGGATGGCCCCAGCATTTT. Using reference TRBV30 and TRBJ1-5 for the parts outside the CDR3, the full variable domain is SQTIHQWPATLVQPVGSPLSLECTVEGTSNPNLYWYRQAAGRGLQLLFYSVGIGQISSEVPQNLSASRPQDRQFILSSKKLLLSDSGFYLCAWSVTGWPQHFGDGTRLSIL.

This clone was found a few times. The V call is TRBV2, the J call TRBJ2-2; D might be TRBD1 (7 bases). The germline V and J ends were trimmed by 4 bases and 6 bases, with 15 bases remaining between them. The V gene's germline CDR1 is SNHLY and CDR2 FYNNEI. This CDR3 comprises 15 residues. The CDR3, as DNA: TGTGCCAGCAGTGGAGGGGGCGGAGGGGCCGGGGAGCTGTTTTTT. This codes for CASSGGGGGAGELFF.

As DNA, the CDR3 is TGTGCCAGCAGCTTCACTCCTAATTTCCAAGAGACCCAGTACTTC. Protein product: CASSFTPNFQETQYF. The chain couples TRBV7-2 to TRBJ2-5; no clear D. The CDR3 spans 15 residues. CDR1 is SGHTA, CDR2 FQGNSA, per germline. Deletions cut 3 bases from V and 1 base from J, with 12 bases between.

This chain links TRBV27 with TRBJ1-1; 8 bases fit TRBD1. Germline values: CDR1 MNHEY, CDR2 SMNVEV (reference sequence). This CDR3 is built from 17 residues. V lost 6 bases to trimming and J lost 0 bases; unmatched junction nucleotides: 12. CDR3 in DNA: TGTGCCAGCAGCCCTGAGGACAGGGTGTCCCTGAACACTGAAGCTTTCTTT. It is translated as CASSPEDRVSLNTEAFF.

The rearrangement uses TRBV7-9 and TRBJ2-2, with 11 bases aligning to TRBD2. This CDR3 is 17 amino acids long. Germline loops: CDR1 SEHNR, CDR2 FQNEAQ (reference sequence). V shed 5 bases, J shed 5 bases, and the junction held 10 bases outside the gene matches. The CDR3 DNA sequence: TGTGCCAGCAGCGACATTAGCGGGAGGGTACGAACCGGGGAGCTGTTTTTT. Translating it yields CASSDISGRVRTGELFF.

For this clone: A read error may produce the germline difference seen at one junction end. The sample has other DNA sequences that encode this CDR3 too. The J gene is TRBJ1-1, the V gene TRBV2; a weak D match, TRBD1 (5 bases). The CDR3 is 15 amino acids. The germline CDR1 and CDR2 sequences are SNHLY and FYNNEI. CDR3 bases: TGTGCCAGCAGTGTGGAGGGGCAGACAAACACTGAGGCTTTCTTT. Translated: CASSVEGQTNTEAFF.

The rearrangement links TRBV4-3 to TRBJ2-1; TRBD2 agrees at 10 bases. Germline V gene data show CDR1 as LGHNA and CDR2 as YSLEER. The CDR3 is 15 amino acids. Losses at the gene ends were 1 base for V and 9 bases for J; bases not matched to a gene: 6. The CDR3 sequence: CASSQVALAGAEQFF. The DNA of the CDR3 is TGCGCCAGCAGCCAAGTTGCCCTAGCGGGAGCTGAGCAGTTCTTC.

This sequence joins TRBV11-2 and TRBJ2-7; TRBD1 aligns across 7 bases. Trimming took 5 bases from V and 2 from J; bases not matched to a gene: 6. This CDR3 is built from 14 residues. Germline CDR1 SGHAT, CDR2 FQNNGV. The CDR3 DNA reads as TGTGCCAGCAGCATCGGGGACAGCACCTACGAGCAGTACTTC. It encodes CASSIGDSTYEQYF.

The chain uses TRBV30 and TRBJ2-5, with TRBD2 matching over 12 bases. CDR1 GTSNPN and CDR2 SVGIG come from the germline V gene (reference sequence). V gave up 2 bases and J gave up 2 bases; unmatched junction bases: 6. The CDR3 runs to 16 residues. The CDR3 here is CAWSIGTSGPQETQYF. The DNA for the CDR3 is TGTGCCTGGAGTATTGGGACTAGCGGGCCGCAAGAGACCCAGTACTTC.

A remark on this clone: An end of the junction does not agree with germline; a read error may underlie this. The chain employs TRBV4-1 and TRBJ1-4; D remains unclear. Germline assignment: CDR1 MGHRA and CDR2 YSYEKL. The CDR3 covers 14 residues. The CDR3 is CASTQLAGREKLFF. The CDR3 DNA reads TGCGCCAGCACCCAACTGGCTGGGCGCGAAAAACTGTTTTTT.

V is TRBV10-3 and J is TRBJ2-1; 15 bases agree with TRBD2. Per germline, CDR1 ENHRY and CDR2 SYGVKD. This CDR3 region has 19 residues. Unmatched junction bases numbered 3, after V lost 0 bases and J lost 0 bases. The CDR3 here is CAISESGLAGGDSYNEQFF. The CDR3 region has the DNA TGTGCCATCAGTGAGTCGGGACTAGCGGGAGGTGACTCCTACAATGAGCAGTTCTTC.

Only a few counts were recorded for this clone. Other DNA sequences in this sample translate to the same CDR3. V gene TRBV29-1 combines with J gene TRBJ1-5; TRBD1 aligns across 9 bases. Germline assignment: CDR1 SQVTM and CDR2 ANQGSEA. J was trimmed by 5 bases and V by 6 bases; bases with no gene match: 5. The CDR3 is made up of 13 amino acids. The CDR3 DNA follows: TGCAGCGTGGGGACAGGGAGGCATCAGCCCCAGCATTTT. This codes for CSVGTGRHQPQHF.

CDR3 loop: CASIPGRGETEAFF. The DNA for the CDR3 is TGTGCCAGCATACCGGGCAGGGGGGAAACTGAAGCTTTCTTT. The rearrangement links TRBV7-8 to TRBJ1-1; TRBD1 agrees at 7 bases. Germline CDR1 and CDR2: SGHVS and FQNEAQ. The CDR3 covers 14 residues. Unmatched junction bases numbered 10, after V lost 7 bases and J lost 5 bases.

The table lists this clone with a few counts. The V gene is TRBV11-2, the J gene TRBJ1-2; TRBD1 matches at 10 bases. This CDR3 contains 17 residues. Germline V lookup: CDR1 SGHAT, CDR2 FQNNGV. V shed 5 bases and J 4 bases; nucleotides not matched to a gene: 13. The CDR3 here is CASSPGTGETQFYGYTF. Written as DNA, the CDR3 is TGTGCCAGCAGCCCTGGGACAGGGGAAACCCAGTTCTATGGCTACACCTTC.

This CDR3 reads CSVGTTGRTSQFF. The DNA of the CDR3 is TGCAGCGTTGGGACAACTGGTCGAACATCGCAGTTCTTC. V is TRBV29-1 and J is TRBJ2-1; D is possibly TRBD1 (5 bases). Per the germline V gene, CDR1 is SQVTM and CDR2 is ANQGSEA. The length of the CDR3 is 13 residues. The V and J ends lost 4 bases and 12 bases respectively, with 19 bases between them.

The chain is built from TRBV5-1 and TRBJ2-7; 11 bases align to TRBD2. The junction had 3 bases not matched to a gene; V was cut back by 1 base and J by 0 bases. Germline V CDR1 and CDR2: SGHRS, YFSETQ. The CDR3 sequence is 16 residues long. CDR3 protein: CASSLSLAGGSYEQYF. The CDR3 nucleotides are TGCGCCAGCAGCTTGTCCCTAGCGGGGGGCTCCTACGAGCAGTACTTC.

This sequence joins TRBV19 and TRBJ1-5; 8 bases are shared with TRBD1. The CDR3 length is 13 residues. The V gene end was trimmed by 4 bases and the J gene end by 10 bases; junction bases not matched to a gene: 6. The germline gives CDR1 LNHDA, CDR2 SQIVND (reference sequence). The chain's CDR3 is CASSTGQVDPQHF. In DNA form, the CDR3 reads TGTGCCAGTAGTACGGGACAGGTCGATCCCCAGCATTTT.

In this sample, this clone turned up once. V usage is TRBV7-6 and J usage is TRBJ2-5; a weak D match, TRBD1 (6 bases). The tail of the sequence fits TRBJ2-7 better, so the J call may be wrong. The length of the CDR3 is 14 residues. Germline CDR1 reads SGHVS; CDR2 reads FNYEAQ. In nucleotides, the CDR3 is TGTGCCAGCAGCCCCTGGGACAACAAATACGAGCAGTACTTC. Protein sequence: CASSPWDNKYEQYF.

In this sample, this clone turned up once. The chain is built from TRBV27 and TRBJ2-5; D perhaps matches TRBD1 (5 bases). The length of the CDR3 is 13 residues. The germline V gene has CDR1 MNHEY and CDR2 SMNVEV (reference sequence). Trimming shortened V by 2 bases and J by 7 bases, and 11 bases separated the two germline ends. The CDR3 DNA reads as TGTGCCAGCAGTTTACAGGGTCTTGGGACCCAGTACTTC. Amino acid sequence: CASSLQGLGTQYF.

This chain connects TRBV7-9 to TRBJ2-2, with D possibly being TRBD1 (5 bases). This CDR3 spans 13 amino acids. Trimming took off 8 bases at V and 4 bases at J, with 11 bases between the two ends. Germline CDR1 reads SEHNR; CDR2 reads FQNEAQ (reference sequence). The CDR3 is CASRTTSTGELFF. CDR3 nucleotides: TGTGCCAGCCGGACAACGAGCACCGGGGAGCTGTTTTTT.

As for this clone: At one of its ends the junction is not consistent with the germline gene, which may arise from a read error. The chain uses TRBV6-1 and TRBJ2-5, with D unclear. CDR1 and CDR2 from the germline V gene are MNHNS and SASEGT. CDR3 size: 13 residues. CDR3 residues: CASILLPQEAQYF. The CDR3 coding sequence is TGTGCCAGCATACTACTGCCCCAAGAGGCCCAGTACTTC.

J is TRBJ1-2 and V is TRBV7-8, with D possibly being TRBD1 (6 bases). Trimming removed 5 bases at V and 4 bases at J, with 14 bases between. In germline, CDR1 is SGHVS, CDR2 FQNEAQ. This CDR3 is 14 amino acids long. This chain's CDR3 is CASSLTRGPYGYTF. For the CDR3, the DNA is TGTGCCAGCAGCCTCACCAGGGGTCCCTATGGCTACACCTTC.

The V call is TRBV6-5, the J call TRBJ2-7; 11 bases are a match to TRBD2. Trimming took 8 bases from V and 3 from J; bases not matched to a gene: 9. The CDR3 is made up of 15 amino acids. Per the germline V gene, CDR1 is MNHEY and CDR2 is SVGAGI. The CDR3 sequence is CASGPLAGDVYEQYF. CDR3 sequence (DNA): TGTGCCAGCGGCCCACTAGCGGGAGATGTCTACGAGCAGTACTTC.

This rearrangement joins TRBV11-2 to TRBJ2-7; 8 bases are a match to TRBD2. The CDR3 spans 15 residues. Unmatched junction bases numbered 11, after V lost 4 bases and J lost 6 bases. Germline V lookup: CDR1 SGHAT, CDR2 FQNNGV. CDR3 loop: CASSWLAGWGSEQYF. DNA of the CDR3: TGTGCCAGCAGCTGGTTAGCGGGATGGGGTTCCGAGCAGTACTTC. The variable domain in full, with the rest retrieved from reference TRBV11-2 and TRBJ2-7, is EAGVAQSPRYKIIEKRQSVAFWCNPISGHATLYWYQQILGQGPKLLIQFQNNGVVDDSQLPKDRFSAERLKGVDSTLKIQPAKLEDSAVYLCASSWLAGWGSEQYFGPGTRLTVT.

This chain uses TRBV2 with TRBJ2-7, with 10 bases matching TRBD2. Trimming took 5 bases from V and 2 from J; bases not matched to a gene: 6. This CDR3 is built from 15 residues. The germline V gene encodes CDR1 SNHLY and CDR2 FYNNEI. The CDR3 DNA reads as TGTGCCAGCAGTTTCTGGACTAGCGGAACCTACGAGCAGTACTTC. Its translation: CASSFWTSGTYEQYF.

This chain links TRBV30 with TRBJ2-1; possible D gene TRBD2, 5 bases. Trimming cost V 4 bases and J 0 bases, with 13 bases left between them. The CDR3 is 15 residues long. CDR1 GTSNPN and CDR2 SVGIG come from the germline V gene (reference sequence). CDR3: CAWNSEASSYNEQFF. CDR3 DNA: TGTGCCTGGAATAGCGAGGCGAGCTCCTACAATGAGCAGTTCTTC.

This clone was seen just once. The CDR3 DNA is TGTGCCAGCAATTTTCGACTAGCAGGAGAGCAGTACTTC. Its protein is CASNFRLAGEQYF. The chain combines TRBV28 with TRBJ2-7; 7 positions match TRBD2. This CDR3 contains 13 residues. V was pared by 7 bases and J by 7 bases, with 10 bases of the junction left unmatched. CDR1 is MDHEN and CDR2 is SYDVKM in the germline V gene. The full variable domain, completed using reference TRBV28 and TRBJ2-7, is DVKVTQSSRYLVKRTGEKVFLECVQDMDHENMFWYRQDPGLGLRLIYFSYDVKMKEKGDIPEGYSVSREKKERFSLILESASTNQTSMYLCASNFRLAGEQYFGPGTRLTVT.